This T cell receptor beta chain was sequenced during a study of cytomegalovirus exposure and HLA in healthy donors. The trim removed 5 bases at V and 0 bases at J, leaving 9 bases unmatched. This CDR3 is 17 amino acids long. The germline V gene has CDR1 MDHEN and CDR2 SYDVKM. PCR employed 60 Vbeta and 13 Jbeta primers. TCRdb's table, derived via immunoSEQ multiplex PCR, lists solely in-frame clones and lacks some. The table has around 140,000 clones, approximately 82% seen once. Overall study findings and caveats: What a later analysis reportedly showed was that an Asian-associated ancestry cluster had fewer N-insertions than the approximately 700-donor mean.

On this clone: What it recognizes is unknown.

The source material was PBMCs. J is TRBJ1-5 and V is TRBV28, with TRBD1 matching 8 bases. This receptor was identified in an older woman in good health and CMV-seropositive. CDR3 sequence (DNA): TGTGCCAGCAGTATGGCCACAGGGGGATATAGCAATCAGCCCCAGCATTTT. Its translation is CASSMATGGYSNQPQHF.